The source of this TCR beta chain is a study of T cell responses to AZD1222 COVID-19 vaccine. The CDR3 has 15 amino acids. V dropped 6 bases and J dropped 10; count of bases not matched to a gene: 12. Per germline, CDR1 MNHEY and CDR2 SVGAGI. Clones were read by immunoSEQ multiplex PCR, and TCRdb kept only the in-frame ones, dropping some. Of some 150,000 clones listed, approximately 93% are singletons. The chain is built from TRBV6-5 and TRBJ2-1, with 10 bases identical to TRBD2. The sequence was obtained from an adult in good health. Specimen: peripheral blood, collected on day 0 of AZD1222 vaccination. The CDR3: CASRNLAGVSGEQFF. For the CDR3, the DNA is TGTGCCAGCAGAAACCTAGCGGGGGTGTCGGGGGAGCAGTTCTTC.